This T cell receptor beta chain was sequenced for a study of T cells in women clearing cervical HPV infection. With regard to this clone: Sequencing ends 3 residues short of the CDR3 end; the germline J gene provides the rest.

Germline V gives CDR1 SGHTA, CDR2 FQGNSA. V was clipped by 1 base and J by 5 bases, with 14 bases between them. The CDR3 is 15 amino acids. Assay used: immunoSEQ multiplex PCR; TCRdb lists only in-frame clones, some missing. The sample shows 20,000 to 25,000 clones, and 24% sits with its ten largest clones. The material sequenced was blood buffy coat. The clonotype originates from a woman between 18 and 70 years old with a cervical HPV16 infection that either progressed to CIN3+ or cleared (not recorded which). The chain links TRBV7-2 to TRBJ2-5, with unresolved D. The CDR3 sequence is CASSLGHQVRETQYF. The covered CDR3 bases are TGTGCCAGCAGCTTAGGACATCAGGTTAGGGAGACC.